What follows are 29 T cell receptor beta chains derived from one specimen sequenced in a study of blood T cell repertoires in COVID-19. Profiling relied on immunoSEQ multiplex PCR, and the TCRdb table lists in-frame clones only, not all of them. The table has 220,000 or so clones, about 80% seen once. Sequencing was carried out using peripheral blood. These receptors were taken from a woman younger than 45 who had recovered from COVID-19.

The rearrangement links TRBV5-6 to TRBJ2-1, with a weak D call TRBD2 (5 bases). CDR1 is SGHDT, CDR2 YYEEEE, per germline. The CDR3 totals 13 residues. Deletions cut 5 bases from V and 2 bases from J, with 8 bases between. The CDR3 DNA is TGTGCCAGCAGGGCGGGCGCCTACAATGAGCAGTTCTTC. It yields the protein CASRAGAYNEQFF.

This chain joins TRBV4-1 and TRBJ2-7; 7 bases fit TRBD1. This CDR3 has 15 amino acids. J lost 6 bases, V lost 4 bases, and 12 bases had no gene match. Germline V gives CDR1 MGHRA, CDR2 YSYEKL. CDR3: CASSLTQTDRAEQYF. The CDR3 DNA follows: TGCGCCAGCAGCCTAACCCAAACAGACAGGGCCGAGCAGTACTTC.

The V and J genes are TRBV10-3 and TRBJ2-1, with TRBD2 matching 9 bases. Germline loops: CDR1 ENHRY, CDR2 SYGVKD. V shed 2 bases and J 4 bases; nucleotides not matched to a gene: 6. The CDR3 has 16 residues. This CDR3 is CAISEPSGIKYNEQFF. In nucleotides, the CDR3 is TGTGCCATCAGTGAGCCTAGCGGGATAAAGTACAATGAGCAGTTCTTC.

The chain joins TRBV5-4 to TRBJ2-1; TRBD1 is a possible D gene (7 bases). Germline CDR1 and CDR2: SGHNT and YYREEE (reference sequence). The ends were cut back, 4 bases at V and 1 base at J, with 15 bases in the middle. CDR3 size: 16 residues. The chain's CDR3 is CASSPQGGLSYNEQFF. As DNA, the CDR3 is TGTGCCAGCAGCCCTCAGGGGGGTTTGTCCTACAATGAGCAGTTCTTC.

The chain is built from TRBV18 and TRBJ2-7, with a possible D match to TRBD1 (6 bases). Trimming pared 3 bases from V and 5 bases from J, leaving 17 bases between. The CDR3 runs to 15 residues. The V gene's germline CDR1 is KGHSH and CDR2 LQKENI. The CDR3 loop reads CASSPTGQGLHEQYF. The DNA for the CDR3 is TGTGCCAGCTCACCTACCGGGCAGGGGCTACACGAGCAGTACTTC.

The rearrangement links TRBV28 to TRBJ1-1, with a possible D match to TRBD1 (5 bases). The germline V and J ends were trimmed by 6 bases and 0 bases, with 11 bases remaining between them. The CDR3 runs 14 residues. The V gene's germline CDR1 is MDHEN and CDR2 SYDVKM. CDR3 protein: CASSRTTVNTEAFF. The CDR3, as DNA: TGTGCCAGCAGCCGGACGACAGTGAACACTGAAGCTTTCTTT.

V is TRBV30 and J is TRBJ2-3; TRBD1 might be the D (5 bases). Germline CDR1 reads GTSNPN; CDR2 reads SVGIG (reference sequence). V lost 2 bases and J lost 6, with 12 bases in between. The CDR3 extends over 13 amino acids. CDR3 protein: CAWSFDRTDTQYF. CDR3 nucleotides: TGTGCCTGGAGTTTCGACAGAACGGATACGCAGTATTTT.

The J gene is TRBJ2-7, the V gene TRBV10-2; 10 nucleotides agree with TRBD2. V trimming: 6 bases; J trimming: 1 base; junction bases outside the gene matches: 3. CDR3 length: 14 amino acids. Looked up from germline, CDR1 is WSHSY and CDR2 is SAAADI. In DNA form, the CDR3 reads TGCGCCAGCAGAGATAGCGGGAGGTCCTACGAGCAGTACTTC. It specifies CASRDSGRSYEQYF.

This clone came up many times. V and J are TRBV10-3 and TRBJ1-1; 10 positions agree with TRBD1. CDR1 is ENHRY, CDR2 SYGVKD, per germline. The CDR3 runs to 17 residues. V shed 2 bases, J shed 4 bases, and the junction held 10 bases outside the gene matches. The CDR3 sequence is CAISETGVGDRGTEAFF. DNA for the CDR3: TGTGCCATCAGTGAGACGGGTGTCGGGGACAGGGGCACTGAAGCTTTCTTT.

This clone occurred a few times. The chain links TRBV11-2 to TRBJ1-2, with D perhaps TRBD1 (5 bases). The CDR3 sequence is 13 residues long. With 5 bases removed from V and 8 bases from J, the gap between germline ends came to 15 bases. Germline CDR1 and CDR2: SGHAT and FQNNGV. In DNA, the CDR3 is TGTGCCAGCAGCCCATCCCCCCGGGGGGGCTACACCTTC. The encoded protein is CASSPSPRGGYTF. Supplemented by reference TRBV11-2 and TRBJ1-2, the full variable domain reads EAGVAQSPRYKIIEKRQSVAFWCNPISGHATLYWYQQILGQGPKLLIQFQNNGVVDDSQLPKDRFSAERLKGVDSTLKIQPAKLEDSAVYLCASSPSPRGGYTFGSGTRLTVV.

The chain uses TRBV5-1 and TRBJ1-1; D remains ambiguous. Trimming removed 2 bases at V and 3 bases at J, with 11 bases between. This CDR3 is built from 14 residues. Germline V CDR1 and CDR2: SGHRS, YFSETQ. The CDR3 spells CASSLEGWDTEAFF. In DNA, the CDR3 is TGCGCCAGCAGCTTAGAGGGCTGGGACACTGAAGCTTTCTTT.

The V and J genes are TRBV6-5 and TRBJ2-1; 9 positions agree with TRBD1. CDR1 and CDR2 from the germline V gene are MNHEY and SVGAGI. With 5 bases clipped from V and 8 bases from J, the junction kept 7 bases outside the gene matches. The CDR3 covers 14 residues. CDR3 in DNA: TGTGCCAGCAGTCCCCGGGACAGGGACCATGAGCAGTTCTTC. This gives the protein CASSPRDRDHEQFF.

This clone was counted a few times. The gene calls are TRBV28 and TRBJ2-3, with 7 bases that match TRBD1. The CDR3 sequence is 14 residues long. Per the germline V gene, CDR1 is MDHEN and CDR2 is SYDVKM. The J segment lost 2 bases and the V segment lost 6 bases, leaving 5 bases of the junction unmatched. CDR3 sequence: CASRRGLNTDTQYF. The CDR3 DNA sequence: TGTGCCAGCAGAAGGGGGCTGAACACAGATACGCAGTATTTT.

This chain joins TRBV27 and TRBJ1-1, with D tentatively TRBD1 (5 bases). Germline CDR1 reads MNHEY; CDR2 reads SMNVEV (reference sequence). CDR3 length: 14 amino acids. Trimming took off 6 bases at V and 1 base at J, with 12 bases between the two ends. The chain's CDR3 is CASRTTVGNTEAFF. The CDR3, as DNA: TGTGCCAGCAGGACGACAGTCGGGAACACTGAAGCTTTCTTT.

The chain combines TRBV5-1 with TRBJ1-2; maybe TRBD1 (6 bases). CDR1 and CDR2 (germline): SGHRS, YFSETQ. V lost 2 bases and J lost 3, with 8 bases in between. The CDR3 totals 13 residues. The CDR3 coding sequence is TGCGCCAGCAGCTTCCCAGGGGACTATGGCTACACCTTC. This encodes CASSFPGDYGYTF.

This clone has ten or more counts. J is TRBJ1-5 and V is TRBV3-1 (or the pseudogene TRBV3-2); D call uncertain. The CDR3 runs 15 residues. Trimming pared 0 bases from V and 7 bases from J, leaving 13 bases between. The germline gives CDR1 LGHDT, CDR2 YNNKEL (reference sequence). CDR3 amino acids: CASSQDYRGGQPQHF. The CDR3 DNA reads as TGTGCCAGCAGCCAAGATTACCGGGGAGGGCAGCCCCAGCATTTT.

This clone was detected a few times. V usage is TRBV11-1 and J usage is TRBJ2-1; D possibly corresponds to TRBD2 (5 bases). Germline loops: CDR1 SGHAT, CDR2 FQDESV (reference sequence). The CDR3 spans 14 residues. The V end lost 7 bases, the J end lost 3 bases, and 13 bases lay between the germline ends. The CDR3 DNA follows: TGTGCCAGCACCACCGACACTAGCTACAATGAGCAGTTCTTC. It translates to CASTTDTSYNEQFF.

This chain links TRBV9 with TRBJ1-4; D not certain. The CDR3 runs to 16 residues. V was cut by 2 bases and J by 0 bases, with 11 bases left in between. Looked up from germline, CDR1 is SGDLS and CDR2 is YYNGEE. This CDR3 is CASSVSPIATNEKLFF. CDR3 bases: TGTGCCAGCAGCGTCTCTCCTATCGCAACTAATGAAAAACTGTTTTTT.

This clone was recorded a few times. The chain combines TRBV28 with TRBJ1-1, with TRBD1 identical over 7 bases. Germline V gene lookup returns CDR1 MDHEN and CDR2 SYDVKM. The J segment lost 0 bases and the V segment lost 5 bases, leaving 21 bases of the junction unmatched. The CDR3 contains 20 residues. The CDR3 sequence is CASSAPGTALFSLMNTEAFF. The CDR3, as DNA: TGTGCCAGCAGTGCCCCCGGGACAGCCCTGTTTAGTCTCATGAACACTGAAGCTTTCTTT.

The V and J genes are TRBV19 and TRBJ1-5; tentative D call: TRBD1 (6 bases). The V gene's germline CDR1 is LNHDA and CDR2 SQIVND (reference sequence). The V and J ends lost 8 bases and 8 bases respectively, with 16 bases between them. The length of the CDR3 is 13 residues. CDR3 DNA sequence: TGTGCCAGTGTCGACAGGACCAAGGAGCCCCAGCATTTT. Its protein product is CASVDRTKEPQHF.

CDR3 amino acids: CASRRGQGSNTEAFF. DNA for the CDR3: TGTGCCAGCAGGCGGGGACAGGGATCGAACACTGAAGCTTTCTTT. This chain connects TRBV3-1 (or the pseudogene TRBV3-2) to TRBJ1-1, with 9 bases lining up with TRBD1. V dropped 6 bases and J dropped 1; count of bases not matched to a gene: 6. The CDR3 is 15 residues long. CDR1 is LGHDT and CDR2 is YNNKEL in the germline V gene (reference sequence).

The rearrangement links TRBV28 to TRBJ2-7; D is perhaps TRBD2 (7 bases). The CDR3 runs to 12 residues. Germline values: CDR1 MDHEN, CDR2 SYDVKM. V shed 3 bases and J shed 7 bases, with 10 bases lying between them. CDR3 loop: CASSFEGGEQYF. The CDR3 bases are TGTGCCAGCAGTTTCGAGGGGGGGGAGCAGTACTTC. Complete variable domain (other parts from reference TRBV28 and TRBJ2-7): DVKVTQSSRYLVKRTGEKVFLECVQDMDHENMFWYRQDPGLGLRLIYFSYDVKMKEKGDIPEGYSVSREKKERFSLILESASTNQTSMYLCASSFEGGEQYFGPGTRLTVT.

The V and J genes are TRBV3-1 (or the pseudogene TRBV3-2) and TRBJ2-1; D gene ambiguous. The length of the CDR3 is 15 residues. The germline V and J ends were trimmed by 1 base and 7 bases, with 14 bases remaining between them. CDR1 and CDR2 (germline): LGHDT, YNNKEL (reference sequence). CDR3 protein: CASSQANGFGNEQFF. DNA for the CDR3: TGTGCCAGCAGCCAAGCGAACGGGTTCGGTAATGAGCAGTTCTTC.

This clone appeared a few times. This sequence joins TRBV5-1 and TRBJ2-2; 12 bases agree with TRBD2. V gave up 2 bases and J gave up 2 bases; unmatched junction bases: 7. CDR1 is SGHRS, CDR2 YFSETQ, per germline. This CDR3 is 18 amino acids long. Here the CDR3 reads CASSLQGTSGFNTGELFF. The CDR3, as DNA: TGCGCCAGCAGCTTACAGGGGACTAGCGGGTTCAACACCGGGGAGCTGTTTTTT.

The chain links TRBV7-3 to TRBJ2-3; possibly TRBD1 for D (6 bases). Trimming removed 8 bases from V and 3 bases from J, with 18 bases in between. CDR1 SGHTA and CDR2 FQGTGA come from the germline V gene. This CDR3 contains 15 residues. The CDR3 coding sequence is TGTGCCAGCGCGGAGAGGGGGTTCGAGACAGATACGCAGTATTTT. It encodes CASAERGFETDTQYF. Full variable domain (rest looked up from reference TRBV7-3 and TRBJ2-3): GAGVSQTPSNKVTEKGKYVELRCDPISGHTALYWYRQSLGQGPEFLIYFQGTGAADDSGLPNDRFFAVRPEGSVSTLKIQRTERGDSAVYLCASAERGFETDTQYFGPGTRLTVL.

This chain joins TRBV18 and TRBJ1-3, with 9 bases fitting TRBD1. Germline V gene data show CDR1 as KGHSH and CDR2 as LQKENI. The CDR3 totals 18 residues. V shed 4 bases, J shed 1 base, and the junction held 11 bases outside the gene matches. The CDR3 DNA follows: TGTGCCAGCTCACTAATGACAGGGGGTCCAACATCTGGAAACACCATATATTTT. Protein product: CASSLMTGGPTSGNTIYF. The variable domain in full, completed from reference TRBV18 and TRBJ1-3, reads NAGVMQNPRHLVRRRGQEARLRCSPMKGHSHVYWYRQLPEEGLKFMVYLQKENIIDESGMPKERFSAEFPKEGPSILRIQQVVRGDSAAYFCASSLMTGGPTSGNTIYFGEGSWLTVV.

The sample holds many counts of this clone. The rearrangement uses TRBV5-5 and TRBJ2-7; the D gene is possibly TRBD2 (6 bases). This CDR3 comprises 13 residues. The germline gives CDR1 SGHKS, CDR2 YYEKEE (reference sequence). V dropped 4 bases and J dropped 7 bases, with 15 bases sitting between them. CDR3 region: CASSRLQAGEQYF. DNA for the CDR3: TGTGCCAGCAGCCGACTACAGGCGGGGGAGCAGTACTTC.

In the case of this clone: The same CDR3 also results from other DNA sequences found in this sample. This chain joins TRBV24-1 and TRBJ2-7; 12 bases agree with TRBD2. The J segment lost 4 bases and the V segment lost 3 bases, leaving 3 bases of the junction unmatched. This CDR3 contains 15 residues. Germline V lookup: CDR1 KGHDR, CDR2 SFDVKD. Here the CDR3 reads CATSDPGTSGYEQYF. CDR3 DNA sequence: TGTGCCACCAGTGATCCCGGGACTAGCGGGTACGAGCAGTACTTC.

The chain uses TRBV19 and TRBJ1-1; TRBD1 is a possible D gene (5 bases). Between the trimmed V and J ends, which lost 6 bases and 4 bases, there was a span of 15 bases. In germline, CDR1 is LNHDA, CDR2 SQIVND (reference sequence). The CDR3 spans 14 residues. The chain's CDR3 is CASSLGGASTEAFF. The CDR3 DNA follows: TGTGCCAGTAGCCTAGGCGGGGCGAGCACTGAAGCTTTCTTT.